This T cell receptor (beta chain) was captured in a study of CD4 T cells in relation to SARS-CoV-2 and coronaviruses (dated by TCRdb to about 2021). With respect to the entire study: The ViraFEST assay cultured PBMCs with antigen for roughly 10 days, then sequenced TCR beta CDR3s to find antigen-specific clonal expansions. An HIV-1 Nef peptide pool or a culture without peptide was used as the negative reference condition. For other donors in the study, expansion assays were sequenced with a different, Illumina-based TCR-beta assay. The Adaptive Biotechnologies TCR-sequencing kit was used for samples from a few pre-COVID donors and for the naive versus memory experiments, whereas the other data were Illumina-based. The study assessed, at the TCR clonotype level, memory CD4+ T cell crossreactivity between SARS-CoV-2 and common cold coronavirus spike proteins. Shared crossreactive spike epitopes were mapped to their HLA restriction using patient-derived lymphoblastoid cell lines. Summary of the overall study and its limitations: Memory CD4+ clonotypes crossrecognizing SARS-CoV-2 and at least one common cold coronavirus spike were found in approximately 65% of donors. The study was limited by small numbers of patients and tested TCRs. Significantly weaker SARS-CoV-2-driven expansion was shown by crossreactive clones than by monoreactive clones, consistent with antigenic imprinting. Because no donor provided both pre-pandemic and post-infection samples, tracing the source of pre-existing responses was limited. Crossreactivity analysis centred on spike protein, so crossreactivity against other viral proteins was not assessed.

The library was made by the immunoSEQ multiplex PCR assay. The original methods were these. During preprocessing, nonproductive sequences were discarded, as were any CDR3s that did not begin with C, did not end with F or W, or were shorter than 7 amino acids. Antigen-specific clonotypes were called with the MANAFEST web app, based on expansion relative to reference and other culture wells. To be counted as positive, a clone had to show significant expansion compared with the reference culture, at an FDR below 0.05, in 2 of 3 replicate wells. A further requirement for positive clones was significant expansion compared with all other tandem wells, along with an odds ratio above 5. Pairwise Levenshtein distance, computed with the stringdist R package after three terminal residues were trimmed from each end, was used as the measure of CDR3 homology. TCRdb's version of the immuneACCESS table is confined to in-frame rearrangements and falls short of the full clone set. An unresolved V gene accounts for under half of the shortfall where checked; the remainder is of unknown origin. V, J and clone size derive from that table, while D and trimming were established from the DNA sequence. Counted in this sample were 10,000 to 11,000 clones; roughly 72% of them appeared once. The top ten constitute roughly 18% of the sample.

CD4+ T cells from unexposed donors were collected before the COVID-19 pandemic (2011-2018). After less than 13 days of culture, CD4+ T cells were isolated with the EasySep CD4+ T cell isolation kit. As cell number allowed, CD4+ T cells from unexposed donors were tested for reactivity to SARS-CoV-2 S and N and to four common cold coronavirus spike pools. Each well received 2 million to 2.5 million PBMCs, cultured in IMDM supplemented with approximately 4.5% human AB serum and about 10 IU/ml IL-2. Half of the culture medium was replaced with fresh IL-2-containing medium on days 3 and 7. Triplicate replicate wells were generally used for each peptide culture condition. The leukapheresis product used for the unexposed donors was purchased from a commercial source. PBMCs were isolated from leukapheresis product or whole blood by Ficoll-Paque PLUS gradient centrifugation. PBMCs were either used fresh in the expansion assay or cryopreserved at -140 degrees C. The QIAamp Micro DNA Kit was used to extract genomic DNA from the CD4+ T cells.

Note on this clone: No cognate antigen has been identified for it. Base qualities are not at hand, and no much larger clone is one base apart.

The sequencing sample was made of CD4+ T cells from PBMCs, cultured in vitro. This receptor was taken from a human donor in good health.

The CDR3 amino acid sequence is: CASSPALARLSSTDTQYF. The DNA is as follows: TGTGCCAGCTCACCAGCCCTAGCACGACTCTCTAGCACAGATACGCAGTATTTT. The chain employs TRBV18 and TRBJ2-3, and possibly TRBD2, on 5 matching bases. The CDR3 numbers 18 residues from cysteine through phenylalanine. Just CDR3 DNA is preserved here, 54 bases in frame from base 1. A distance of 18 bases separates the germline ends of V and J, which lose 2 bases and 0 bases respectively. Per the germline V gene, KGHSH is the CDR1 and LQKENI is the CDR2.